These 2 T cell receptor beta chains came from one sample sequenced in a study of T cell responses to AZD1222 COVID-19 vaccine. Using immunoSEQ multiplex PCR, the repertoire was profiled, and TCRdb retains in-frame clones only, with some absent. Here the sample spans over 110,000 clones, around 89% being singletons. The sample was peripheral blood, taken on day 0 of AZD1222 vaccination. The receptors were gathered from an adult in good health.

The chain employs TRBV7-2 and TRBJ2-1, with a possible D match to TRBD2 (6 bases). Looked up from germline, CDR1 is SGHTA and CDR2 is FQGNSA. The CDR3 is 14 residues long. V gave up 5 bases and J gave up 8 bases, with 16 bases separating them. In DNA, the CDR3 is TGTGCCAGCAGCCGGAGGGCCGGGATCGATGAGCAGTTCTTC. Translation: CASSRRAGIDEQFF. Looking up the rest from reference TRBV7-2 and TRBJ2-1 gives the full variable domain: GAGVSQSPSNKVTEKGKDVELRCDPISGHTALYWYRQSLGQGLEFLIYFQGNSAPDKSGLPSDRFSAERTGGSVSTLTIQRTQQEDSAVYLCASSRRAGIDEQFFGPGTRLTVL.

The V and J genes are TRBV6-2 or TRBV6-3 and TRBJ1-2, with 9 bases that match TRBD1. Germline CDR1 and CDR2: MNHEY and SVGEGT. V gave up 4 bases and J gave up 2 bases; unmatched junction bases: 2. This CDR3 is built from 14 residues. The CDR3 coding sequence is TGTGCCAGCAGTTCTGGACAGGGGAACTATGGCTACACCTTC. It codes for CASSSGQGNYGYTF.